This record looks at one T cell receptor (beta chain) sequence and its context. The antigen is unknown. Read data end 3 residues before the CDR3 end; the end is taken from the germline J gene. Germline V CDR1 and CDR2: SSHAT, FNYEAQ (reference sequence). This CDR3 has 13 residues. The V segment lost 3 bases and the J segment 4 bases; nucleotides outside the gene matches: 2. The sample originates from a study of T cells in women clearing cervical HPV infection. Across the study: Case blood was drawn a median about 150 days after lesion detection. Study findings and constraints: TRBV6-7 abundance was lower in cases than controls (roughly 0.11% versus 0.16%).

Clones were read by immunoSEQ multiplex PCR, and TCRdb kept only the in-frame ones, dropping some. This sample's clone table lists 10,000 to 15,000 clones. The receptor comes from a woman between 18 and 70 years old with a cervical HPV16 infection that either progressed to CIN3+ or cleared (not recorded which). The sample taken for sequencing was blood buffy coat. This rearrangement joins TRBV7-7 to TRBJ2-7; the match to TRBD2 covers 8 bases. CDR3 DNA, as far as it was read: TGTGCCAGCAGCTTCGGGGGGGAATACGAG. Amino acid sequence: CASSFGGEYE. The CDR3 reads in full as CASSFGGEYEQYF. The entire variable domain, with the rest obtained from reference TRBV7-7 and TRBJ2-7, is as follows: GAGVSQSPRYKVTKRGQDVTLRCDPISSHATLYWYQQALGQGPEFLTYFNYEAQPDKSGLPSDRFSAERPEGSISTLTIQRTEQRDSAMYRCASSFGGEYEQYFGPGTRLTVT.